These T cell receptor beta chains were read from a single sample in a study of PD-L1 blockade in urothelial cancer. Using immunoSEQ multiplex PCR, the repertoire was profiled, and TCRdb retains in-frame clones only, with some absent. Of 35,000 to 55,000 clones in the sample, more than 75% were seen once. Sequences were derived from PBMCs, sampled around atezolizumab (anti-PD-L1) treatment. These receptors all come from a man in his 60s with urothelial cancer. Each CDR3 is given with its conserved first and last residue. D genes are given only for firm matches. Where a row states a size, it is once, few, many or the class of an expanded clone; other rows omit it.

>TRBV28|once|TRBJ2-3|NA
CASSLFPPDTQYF
TGTGCCAGCAGTTTATTCCCTCCAGATACGCAGTATTTT
>TRBV27|NA|TRBJ2-1|TRBD2
CASSSLLAGEGNEQFF
TGTGCCAGCAGTTCCTTACTAGCGGGAGAGGGGAATGAGCAGTTCTTC
>TRBV7-6|once|TRBJ2-7|NA
CASSLSQDSVYEQYF
TGTGCCAGCAGCTTAAGTCAGGACTCCGTCTACGAGCAGTACTTC
>TRBV7-2|NA|TRBJ1-6|NA
CASSSSLGGGSYNSPLHF
TGTGCCAGCAGCTCCTCCCTGGGCGGGGGTTCCTATAATTCACCCCTCCACTTT
>TRBV28|few|TRBJ1-2|TRBD1
CASSPIIIAGTGIYGYTF
TGTGCCAGCAGTCCCATCATCATCGCCGGGACAGGGATCTATGGCTACACCTTC
>TRBV28|NA|TRBJ1-4|NA
CASSFSTARTEKLFF
TGTGCCAGCAGTTTTTCGACGGCGCGGACAGAAAAACTGTTTTTT
>TRBV5-1|NA|TRBJ2-3|TRBD2
CASSPPTSRTDTQYF
TGCGCCAGCAGCCCCCCGACTAGCAGAACAGATACGCAGTATTTT
>TRBV7-6|once|TRBJ2-7|TRBD2
CASSPLPGTSVYEQYF
TGTGCCAGCAGCCCGCTCCCCGGGACTAGTGTGTACGAGCAGTACTTC
>TRBV25-1|NA|TRBJ2-3|NA
CASSDRGTDTQYF
TGTGCCAGCAGTGATCGAGGCACAGATACGCAGTATTTT
>TRBV6-4|NA|TRBJ1-3|NA
CASSDWPGNTIYF
TGTGCCAGCAGTGACTGGCCTGGAAACACCATATATTTT
>TRBV2|NA|TRBJ2-1|NA
CASSEGFRGSERFF
TGTGCCAGCAGTGAAGGTTTCAGGGGATCGGAGCGGTTCTTC
>TRBV4-2|NA|TRBJ2-1|NA
CASSQFRQGGDEQFF
TGTGCCAGCAGCCAATTTCGGCAGGGGGGCGATGAGCAGTTCTTC
>TRBV6-1|NA|TRBJ1-6|NA
CASSPRDNSPLHF
TGTGCCAGCAGTCCCAGGGATAATTCACCCCTCCACTTT
>TRBV5-1|NA|TRBJ2-2|NA
CASSLGVGTPRSPGELFF
TGCGCCAGCAGCTTGGGGGTGGGGACTCCAAGAAGTCCCGGGGAGCTGTTTTTT
>TRBV2|NA|TRBJ1-4|TRBD1
CASRTGGGEKLFF
TGTGCCAGCCGGACAGGGGGCGGTGAAAAACTGTTTTTT
>TRBV4-2|NA|TRBJ1-3|TRBD1
CASSQQGASGNTIYF
TGTGCCAGCAGCCAACAGGGGGCATCTGGAAACACCATATATTTT
>TRBV5-4|once|TRBJ2-3|TRBD2
CASSLGGGARADTQYF
TGTGCCAGCAGCTTGGGCGGGGGGGCCAGGGCAGATACGCAGTATTTT
>TRBV5-1|NA|TRBJ1-5|TRBD1
CASSPGAGGLNQPQHF
TGCGCCAGCAGCCCTGGTGCAGGGGGATTAAATCAGCCCCAGCATTTT
>TRBV28|NA|TRBJ1-4|TRBD1
CASSHTLGRDREYEKLFF
TGTGCCAGCAGTCACACTCTAGGACGGGACAGGGAATATGAAAAACTGTTTTTT
>TRBV7-6|NA|TRBJ2-1|TRBD1
CASSSRTGNNEQFF
TGTGCCAGCAGCTCCAGGACAGGGAACAATGAGCAGTTCTTC
>TRBV28|NA|TRBJ2-1|NA
CASSSPGSLENEQFF
TGTGCCAGCAGTTCCCCCGGGTCCCTAGAGAATGAGCAGTTCTTC
>TRBV18|NA|TRBJ2-7|NA
CASSPAEGMYREQYF
TGTGCCAGCTCACCAGCGGAGGGGATGTATAGGGAGCAGTACTTC
>TRBV4-1|medium-sized|TRBJ1-1|NA
CASSQEGRGWTEAFF
TGCGCCAGCAGCCAAGAAGGGAGAGGTTGGACTGAAGCTTTCTTT
>TRBV5-1|NA|TRBJ2-1|TRBD2
CASSLRTSGNNEQFF
TGCGCCAGCAGCTTGCGGACTAGCGGGAACAATGAGCAGTTCTTC
>TRBV25-1|NA|TRBJ1-3|NA
CASSFGQAISGNTIYF
TGTGCCAGCAGTTTTGGCCAGGCGATCTCTGGAAACACCATATATTTT
>TRBV27|few|TRBJ1-2|NA
CASRPQGEYGYTF
TGTGCCAGCAGACCACAGGGAGAATATGGCTACACCTTC
>TRBV5-4|NA|TRBJ1-1|TRBD1
CASSPRQGPLNTEAFF
TGTGCCAGCAGCCCCAGACAGGGGCCCTTGAACACTGAAGCTTTCTTT
>TRBV10-3|once|TRBJ2-1|TRBD1
CAISESRTGTNEQFF
TGTGCCATCAGTGAGTCAAGGACAGGGACGAATGAGCAGTTCTTC
>TRBV11-1|large|TRBJ2-3|NA
CASSDSGTDTQYF
TGTGCCAGCAGCGATAGCGGAACAGATACGCAGTATTTT
>TRBV6-1|few|TRBJ1-1|NA
CASSGFGGSTEAFF
TGTGCCAGCAGTGGTTTTGGCGGTAGCACTGAAGCTTTCTTT